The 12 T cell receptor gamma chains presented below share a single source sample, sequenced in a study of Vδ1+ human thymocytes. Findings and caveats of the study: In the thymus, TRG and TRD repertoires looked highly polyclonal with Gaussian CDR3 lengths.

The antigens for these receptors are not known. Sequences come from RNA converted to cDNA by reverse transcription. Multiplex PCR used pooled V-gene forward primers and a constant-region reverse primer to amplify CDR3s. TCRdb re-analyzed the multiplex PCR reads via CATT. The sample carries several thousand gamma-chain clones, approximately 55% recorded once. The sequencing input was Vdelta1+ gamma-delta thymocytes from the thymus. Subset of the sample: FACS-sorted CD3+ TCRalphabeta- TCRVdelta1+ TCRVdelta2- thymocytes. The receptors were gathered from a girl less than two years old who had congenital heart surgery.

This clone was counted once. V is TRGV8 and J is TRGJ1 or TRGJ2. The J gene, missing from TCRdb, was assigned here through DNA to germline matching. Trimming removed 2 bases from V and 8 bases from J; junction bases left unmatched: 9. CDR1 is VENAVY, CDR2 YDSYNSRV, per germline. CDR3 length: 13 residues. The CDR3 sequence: CATWDINLDKKLF. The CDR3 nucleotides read TGTGCCACCTGGGATATAAATCTTGATAAGAAACTCTTT.

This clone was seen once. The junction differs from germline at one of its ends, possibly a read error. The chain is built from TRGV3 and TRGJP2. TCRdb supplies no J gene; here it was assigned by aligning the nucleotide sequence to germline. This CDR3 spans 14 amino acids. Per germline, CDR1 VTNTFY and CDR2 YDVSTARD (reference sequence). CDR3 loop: CATWDSAFDWIKTF. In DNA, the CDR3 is TGTGCTACCTGGGACAGCGCTTTTGATTGGATCAAGACGTTT.

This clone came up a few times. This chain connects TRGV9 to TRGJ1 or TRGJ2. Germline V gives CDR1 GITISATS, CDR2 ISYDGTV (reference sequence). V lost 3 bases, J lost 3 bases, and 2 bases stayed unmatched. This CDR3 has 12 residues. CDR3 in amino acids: CALWEFYYKKLF. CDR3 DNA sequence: TGTGCCTTGTGGGAGTTTTATTATAAGAAACTCTTT.

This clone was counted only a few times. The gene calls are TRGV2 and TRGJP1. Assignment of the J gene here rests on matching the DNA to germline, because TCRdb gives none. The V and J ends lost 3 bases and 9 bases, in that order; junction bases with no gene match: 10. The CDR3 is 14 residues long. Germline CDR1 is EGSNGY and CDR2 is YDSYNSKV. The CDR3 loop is CATWDRWSCWFKIF. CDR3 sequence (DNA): TGTGCCACCTGGGACAGGTGGTCTTGTTGGTTCAAGATATTT.

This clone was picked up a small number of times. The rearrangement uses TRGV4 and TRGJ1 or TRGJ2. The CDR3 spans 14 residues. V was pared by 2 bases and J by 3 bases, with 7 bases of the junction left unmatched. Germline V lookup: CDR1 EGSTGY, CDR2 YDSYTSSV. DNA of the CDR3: TGTGCCACCTGGGATGAACCTCCTTATTATAAGAAACTCTTT. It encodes CATWDEPPYYKKLF.

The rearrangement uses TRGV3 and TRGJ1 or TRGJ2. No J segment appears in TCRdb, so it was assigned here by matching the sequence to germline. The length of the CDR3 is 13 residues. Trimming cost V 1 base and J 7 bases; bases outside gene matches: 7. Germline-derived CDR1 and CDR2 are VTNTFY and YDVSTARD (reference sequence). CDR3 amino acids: CATWDSLGYKKLF. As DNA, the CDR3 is TGTGCCACCTGGGACAGTCTTGGGTATAAGAAACTCTTT.

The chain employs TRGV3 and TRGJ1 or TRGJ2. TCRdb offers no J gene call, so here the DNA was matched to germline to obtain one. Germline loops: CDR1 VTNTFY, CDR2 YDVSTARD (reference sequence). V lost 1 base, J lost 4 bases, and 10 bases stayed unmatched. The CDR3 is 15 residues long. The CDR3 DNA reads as TGTGCCACCTGGGACAGCTCCCCATCGTATTATAAGAAACTCTTT. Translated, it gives CATWDSSPSYYKKLF.

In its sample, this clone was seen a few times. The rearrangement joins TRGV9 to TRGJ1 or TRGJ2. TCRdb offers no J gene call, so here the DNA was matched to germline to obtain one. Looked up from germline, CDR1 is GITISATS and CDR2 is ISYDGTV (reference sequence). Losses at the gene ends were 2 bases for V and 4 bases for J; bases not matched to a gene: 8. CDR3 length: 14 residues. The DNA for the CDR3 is TGTGCCTTGTGGGAGGCCGAAGACTATTATAAGAAACTCTTT. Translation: CALWEAEDYYKKLF.

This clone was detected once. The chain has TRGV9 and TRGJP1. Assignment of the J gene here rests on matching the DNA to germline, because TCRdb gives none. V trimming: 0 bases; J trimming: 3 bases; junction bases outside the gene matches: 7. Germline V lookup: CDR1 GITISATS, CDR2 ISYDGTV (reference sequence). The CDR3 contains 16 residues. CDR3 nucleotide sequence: TGTGCCTTGTGGGAGGTGCGTGATTCCACTGGTTGGTTCAAGATATTT. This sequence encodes CALWEVRDSTGWFKIF.

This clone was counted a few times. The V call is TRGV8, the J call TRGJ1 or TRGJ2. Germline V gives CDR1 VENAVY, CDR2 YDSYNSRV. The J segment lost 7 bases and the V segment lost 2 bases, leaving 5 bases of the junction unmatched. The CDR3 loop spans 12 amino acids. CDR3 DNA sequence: TGTGCCACCTGGGATATGCAGTATAAGAAACTCTTT. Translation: CATWDMQYKKLF.

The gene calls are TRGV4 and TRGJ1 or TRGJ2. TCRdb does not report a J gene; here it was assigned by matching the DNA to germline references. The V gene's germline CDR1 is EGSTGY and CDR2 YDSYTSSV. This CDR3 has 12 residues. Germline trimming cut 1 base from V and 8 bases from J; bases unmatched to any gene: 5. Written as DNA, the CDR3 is TGTGCCACCTGGGATGGATTTAATAAGAAACTCTTT. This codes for CATWDGFNKKLF.

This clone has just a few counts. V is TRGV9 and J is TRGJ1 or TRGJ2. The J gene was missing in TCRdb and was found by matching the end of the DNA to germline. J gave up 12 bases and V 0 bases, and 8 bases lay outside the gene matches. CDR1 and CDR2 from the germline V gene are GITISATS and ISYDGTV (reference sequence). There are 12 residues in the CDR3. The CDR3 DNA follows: TGTGCCTTGTGGGAGGTGGGGGGAGGGAAACTCTTT. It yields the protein CALWEVGGGKLF.